This T cell receptor (beta chain) is from a study of post-analysis software for immune sequencing data (dated by TCRdb to between 2014 and 2017). As for the study more broadly: The recorded disease courses included relapsing-remitting, secondary progressive and progressive-relapsing multiple sclerosis, and some patients had no subtype annotation. The patient repertoires were set against around eleven previously published healthy control repertoires from donors whose ages ranged from roughly 6 to 26 years. A subset of samples was prepared in parallel using single-end sample barcoding, then pooled and co-amplified after Illumina adapter ligation.

What the work shows at the level of the full study, not this receptor alone: The multiple sclerosis patient group was slightly younger than the control group. Multiple sclerosis patients had significantly lower normalized Chao1 diversity than controls, a result that suggests substantial peripheral T-cell clonal expansion. When samples were clustered directly using the F measure, samples prepared in the same batch co-clustered strongly, which prompted a batch-effect correction. Roughly 5 TRBV segments, including TRBV5-6, TRBV5-1 and TRBV20-1, were significantly more frequent in patients than controls.

The library was produced with PCR. Data came from an Illumina HiSeq 2500. To reduce PCR and sequencing biases, unique molecular identifiers were incorporated into the TCR beta cDNA libraries. Roughly 500,000 cDNA molecules were obtained per 1 to 10 million input T cells, so each molecule approximated one T cell. Patient libraries were prepared and sequenced with the same protocol used for the earlier healthy control dataset. Within a given batch, samples were prepared together, multiplexed and sequenced on the same HiSeq lane. Under the source paper's analysis protocol: MIGEC handled the raw barcoded reads, throwing out single-read molecular identifier groups before consensus assembly and CDR3 extraction. Clonotype tables were post-analysed with VDJtools, normalizing diversity by down-sampling all datasets to the smallest sample size. In repertoire overlap clustering, CDR3 amino acid sequences, but not nucleotide sequences, were matched to correct batch-related cross-sample contamination. In TCRdb, the public reads were trimmed at Q25 with fastp and aligned with MiXCR, with productive beta chains retained. Rows with one shared CDR3 protein collapse into an entry with the most common genes and DNA. The V and J calls here are based on TCRdb, not the publication. Within this sample are 600,000 to 700,000 distinct CDR3 sequences, with 55% to 60% of them counted one time only. The ten largest clones capture approximately 11% of the sample.

TCR beta repertoires were profiled from peripheral blood of roughly 13 young patients with multiple sclerosis to demonstrate the VDJtools post-analysis software. The patients with multiple sclerosis were children and adolescents between 6 and 15 years of age. The CDR3, cysteine through phenylalanine, is 14 amino acids long. The read is trimmed to its CDR3 DNA, 42 bases read in frame from base 1. V lost 6 bases and J lost 4 bases; the stretch between them is 10 bases long. This clonotype was detected only a few times. The clone's antigen remains unknown. Per-nucleotide qualities are absent, and no much larger clonotype sits a single base away.

The chain employs TRBV12-3 or TRBV12-4 and TRBJ1-6; the D gene is perhaps TRBD1, on 6 matching bases. This receptor was obtained from a girl aged 2-10 years with multiple sclerosis. The source material was blood. For the CDR3, the sequence is CASRSGQYNSPLHF. In nucleotide form, the sequence is TGTGCCAGCAGGTCCGGACAGTATAATTCACCCCTCCACTTT.